The text below deals with one T cell receptor beta chain. This CDR3 comprises 14 residues. CDR1 is MNHEY, CDR2 SVGAGI, per germline. The ends were cut back, 5 bases at V and 11 bases at J, with 19 bases in the middle. It was with 60 Vbeta and 13 Jbeta primers that the PCR ran. Only in-frame clones appear in the TCRdb table, and some are missing; sequencing was by immunoSEQ multiplex PCR. The sample shows 95,000 or so clones, 81% of them seen only once. This sample was taken from a study of cytomegalovirus exposure and HLA in healthy donors. The sequence was collected from a woman between 65 and 79 years old in good health and CMV-seropositive. This chain connects TRBV6-5 to TRBJ1-5; tentative D call: TRBD1 (5 bases). The source material was PBMCs. In DNA form, the CDR3 reads TGTGCCAGCAGTCCGGGGGGGGGTCCCCAGACCCAGCATTTT. Amino acids: CASSPGGGPQTQHF.